This T cell receptor beta chain was identified during a study of T cells after yellow fever vaccination. As for the study in general: Fractions low in cell number were prepared with SMART-Seq v4 Ultra Low Input.

General study results and limits: A faster peak, day 5 versus 15, was reached by the weaker secondary response. Reappearance after the booster was observed for most primary-vaccination clones (roughly 96% CD4, more than 70% CD8).

With respect to this clonotype: The antigen is undetermined.

Researchers made TCR cDNA using 5'RACE template switching, and this step added a universal primer site and UMIs. TCRdb ran MiXCR on the 5' RACE reads and lists one entry per CDR3 protein. This table holds 400,000 to 450,000 distinct CDR3 sequences, approximately 18% found once. Sequencing was performed on PBMCs, taken before the yellow fever booster vaccination. The clonotype was recovered from a man younger than 30 who received the YFV17D yellow fever vaccine.

This CDR3 is CASSLGAGFYEQYF. CDR3 bases: TGTGCCAGCAGTTTAGGTGCAGGGTTCTACGAGCAGTACTTC. The chain has TRBV12-3 or TRBV12-4 and TRBJ2-7; maybe TRBD1 (5 bases). CDR3 size: 14 residues. V lost 1 base and J lost 3, with 10 bases in between.